These 28 T cell receptor beta chains came from one sample sequenced in a study of shared clonotypes between healthy human individuals (dated by TCRdb to about 2020). CD8 naive samples were CD45RO-negative cells positively selected for CCR7, giving a CD45RA+CCR7+ population that excluded TemRA cells. The library relied on the immunoSEQ multiplex PCR assay. Drawn from immuneACCESS, this table holds only the in-frame rearrangements with V and J called that TCRdb kept. Clones are partly lost; checked studies trace under half to an unresolved V gene and leave the rest unexplained. The sample table contains approximately 720,000 clones; only one count was recorded for approximately 90% of them. Of the sample, 20% to 25% falls within the top ten clones. Sequenced material: naive CD8+ T cells sorted from blood. The cell subset or site label here, explained by the study, means: CD45RA+CCR7+. The receptors shown here come from a man aged 25-40 years in good health.

The chain joins TRBV14 to TRBJ2-1; TRBD1 or TRBD2 may be the D gene (5 bases each). Trimming cost V 4 bases and J 4 bases, with 20 bases left between them. This CDR3 has 17 residues. CDR1 SGHDN and CDR2 FVKESK come from the germline V gene. CDR3 nucleotides: TGTGCCAGCAGCCCCGAGCCAGGGCTAGCCCGTTACAATGAGCAGTTCTTC. Its translation: CASSPEPGLARYNEQFF.

This chain connects TRBV7-6 to TRBJ2-7; 11 bases map to TRBD2. Per germline, CDR1 SGHVS and CDR2 FNYEAQ. This CDR3 has 17 amino acids. The ends lost 4 bases at V and 5 bases at J; junction bases unmatched: 13. The chain's CDR3 is CASSSHIAGGLRDEQYF. The CDR3 nucleotides are TGTGCCAGCAGCTCGCACATAGCGGGAGGGCTTAGGGACGAGCAGTACTTC.

The chain combines TRBV28 with TRBJ2-6; the D is unclear. V lost 3 bases and J 2 bases, leaving 8 bases between the germline ends. Germline CDR1 is MDHEN and CDR2 is SYDVKM. This CDR3 has 15 residues. The CDR3 loop reads CASSLEWTGANVLTF. The CDR3 region has the DNA TGTGCCAGCAGTTTGGAATGGACTGGGGCCAACGTCCTGACTTTC. The full variable domain, in which reference TRBV28 and TRBJ2-6 provide the parts outside the CDR3, is DVKVTQSSRYLVKRTGEKVFLECVQDMDHENMFWYRQDPGLGLRLIYFSYDVKMKEKGDIPEGYSVSREKKERFSLILESASTNQTSMYLCASSLEWTGANVLTFGAGSRLTVL.

J is TRBJ1-1 and V is TRBV27, with 10 bases aligning to TRBD1. The CDR3 sequence is 13 residues long. After removal of 6 bases from V and 6 bases from J, the junction contained 4 bases not matched to a gene. Per germline, CDR1 MNHEY and CDR2 SMNVEV (reference sequence). The CDR3 reads CASRRQGAAEAFF. The CDR3 coding sequence is TGTGCCAGCAGAAGACAGGGGGCCGCTGAAGCTTTCTTT.

The gene calls are TRBV29-1 and TRBJ2-2; D unclear. There are 13 residues in the CDR3. V was pared by 7 bases and J by 3 bases, with 12 bases between. Germline V gene lookup returns CDR1 SQVTM and CDR2 ANQGSEA. The CDR3 reads CSALVIDTGELFF. DNA for the CDR3: TGCAGCGCCTTAGTCATAGACACCGGGGAGCTGTTTTTT.

This rearrangement joins TRBV7-2 to TRBJ2-7; TRBD1 is a possible D gene (5 bases). The CDR3 totals 15 residues. The ends were cut back, 7 bases at V and 4 bases at J, with 20 bases in the middle. The V gene's germline CDR1 is SGHTA and CDR2 FQGNSA. The CDR3 loop is CASKDIDSVGYEQYF. As DNA, the CDR3 is TGTGCCAGCAAGGACATAGATTCTGTGGGATACGAGCAGTACTTC.

This sequence joins TRBV10-3 and TRBJ1-4; D remains ambiguous. The V and J ends lost 0 bases and 0 bases respectively, with 17 bases between them. This CDR3 has 19 residues. Germline lookup yields CDR1 ENHRY and CDR2 SYGVKD. In DNA form, the CDR3 reads TGTGCCATCAGTGAGTCGTTTAGGTACGACCTTGCAACTAATGAAAAACTGTTTTTT. This sequence encodes CAISESFRYDLATNEKLFF.

The chain recombines TRBV7-8 with TRBJ2-1; D perhaps matches TRBD2 (6 bases). Per germline, CDR1 SGHVS and CDR2 FQNEAQ. The CDR3 is 17 residues long. Between the trimmed V and J ends, which lost 5 bases and 0 bases, there was a span of 17 bases. The CDR3 DNA is TGTGCCAGCAGCCCAGAACCGGGACTCCACTCCTACAATGAGCAGTTCTTC. Its protein is CASSPEPGLHSYNEQFF.

As for this clone: Sequence at one end of the junction differs from germline and may be a read error. This chain links TRBV15 with TRBJ2-1; D is possibly TRBD1 (6 bases). This CDR3 contains 14 residues. Germline V gene sequence: CDR1 LNHNV, CDR2 YYDKDF (reference sequence). The chain's CDR3 is CATSRDRSGGVRLF. In DNA form, the CDR3 reads TGTGCCACCAGCAGAGATAGGAGTGGGGGCGTTCGACTCTTC.

The chain carries TRBV7-9 and TRBJ2-1, with TRBD2 identical over 8 bases. With 5 bases clipped from V and 6 bases from J, the junction kept 15 bases outside the gene matches. CDR1 is SEHNR and CDR2 is FQNEAQ in the germline V gene (reference sequence). The CDR3 totals 17 residues. DNA of the CDR3: TGTGCCAGCAGCCCCCCTTATGGAGCGGGAGTTATCAATGAGCAGTTCTTC. Encoded protein: CASSPPYGAGVINEQFF.

The chain combines TRBV5-5 with TRBJ2-1; unclear D gene. The CDR3 has 14 residues. Trimming pared 0 bases from V and 3 bases from J, leaving 7 bases between. Germline V gives CDR1 SGHKS, CDR2 YYEKEE (reference sequence). The CDR3 nucleotides read TGTGCCAGCAGCTTGGAGGGCCTCTACAATGAGCAGTTCTTC. It codes for CASSLEGLYNEQFF. The variable domain in full, completed from reference TRBV5-5 and TRBJ2-1, reads DAGVTQSPTHLIKTRGQQVTLRCSPISGHKSVSWYQQVLGQGPQFIFQYYEKEERGRGNFPDRFSARQFPNYSSELNVNALLLGDSALYLCASSLEGLYNEQFFGPGTRLTVL.

The CDR3: CASSHLGGTSGRRVSGTDTQYF. The CDR3 region has the DNA TGCGCCAGCAGCCACCTCGGGGGGACTAGCGGGAGGAGGGTTTCAGGCACAGATACGCAGTATTTT. The chain joins TRBV4-1 to TRBJ2-3; TRBD2 matches at 15 bases. In germline, CDR1 is MGHRA, CDR2 YSYEKL. Trimming cost V 3 bases and J 1 base; bases outside gene matches: 17. CDR3 size: 22 residues.

The chain uses TRBV7-9 and TRBJ2-2, with 7 bases matching TRBD1. V lost 5 bases, J lost 2 bases, and 5 bases stayed unmatched. Germline lookup yields CDR1 SEHNR and CDR2 FQNEAQ (reference sequence). The CDR3 extends over 15 amino acids. This CDR3 is CASSRTGENTGELFF. CDR3 sequence (DNA): TGTGCCAGCAGCCGGACAGGAGAAAACACCGGGGAGCTGTTTTTT.

The rearrangement links TRBV28 to TRBJ2-4, with TRBD2 matching 7 bases. The CDR3 spans 16 residues. Germline V gene data show CDR1 as MDHEN and CDR2 as SYDVKM. Losses at the gene ends were 5 bases for V and 8 bases for J; bases not matched to a gene: 15. Here the CDR3 reads CASSLAVTQIKDIQYF. The CDR3 DNA sequence: TGTGCCAGCAGTCTAGCGGTCACCCAAATTAAAGACATTCAGTACTTC.

V is TRBV7-8 and J is TRBJ2-7; 8 bases match TRBD1. Trimming cost V 6 bases and J 0 bases; bases outside gene matches: 10. Germline values: CDR1 SGHVS, CDR2 FQNEAQ. This CDR3 contains 16 residues. The CDR3 is CASSLRQGLSSYEQYF. The CDR3 region has the DNA TGTGCCAGCAGTCTTAGACAGGGGCTGAGCTCCTACGAGCAGTACTTC. Using reference TRBV7-8 and TRBJ2-7 for the parts outside the CDR3, the full variable domain is GAGVSQSPRYKVAKRGQDVALRCDPISGHVSLFWYQQALGQGPEFLTYFQNEAQLDKSGLPSDRFFAERPEGSVSTLKIQRTQQEDSAVYLCASSLRQGLSSYEQYFGPGTRLTVT.

For the CDR3, the DNA is TGTGCCAGCAGGGTAGACAGCAACCAAGAGACCCAGTACTTC. Encoded protein: CASRVDSNQETQYF. This rearrangement joins TRBV7-9 to TRBJ2-5; tentative D call: TRBD1 (5 bases). This CDR3 has 14 amino acids. Per the germline V gene, CDR1 is SEHNR and CDR2 is FQNEAQ (reference sequence). V lost 6 bases to trimming and J lost 0 bases, with 11 bases between them.

This chain joins TRBV27 and TRBJ2-5, with D perhaps TRBD2 (5 bases). V shed 5 bases and J shed 1 base, with 14 bases lying between them. Per germline, CDR1 MNHEY and CDR2 SMNVEV (reference sequence). The CDR3 sequence is 15 residues long. CDR3: CASSPIWGAQETQYF. Written as DNA, the CDR3 is TGTGCCAGCAGTCCCATCTGGGGAGCCCAAGAGACCCAGTACTTC.

The genes are TRBV11-3 and TRBJ2-5; 12 bases agree with TRBD2. The germline V gene has CDR1 SGHNT and CDR2 YENEEA. The CDR3 spans 16 residues. The V gene end was trimmed by 4 bases and the J gene end by 3 bases; junction bases not matched to a gene: 6. In DNA, the CDR3 is TGTGCCAGCAGCTCCAGGACTAGCGGGGTAAAAGAGACCCAGTACTTC. It specifies CASSSRTSGVKETQYF.

The V and J genes are TRBV29-1 and TRBJ2-2, with D unresolved. Germline V gene sequence: CDR1 SQVTM, CDR2 ANQGSEA. With 4 bases removed from V and 6 bases from J, the gap between germline ends came to 9 bases. The CDR3 spans 12 residues. The CDR3 spells CSVVVYPGELFF. The CDR3 DNA reads TGCAGCGTTGTTGTGTACCCCGGGGAGCTGTTTTTT.

This clone occurred once. The chain joins TRBV5-6 to TRBJ2-6; D is perhaps TRBD2 (7 bases). The CDR3 is 17 residues long. The V end lost 2 bases, the J end lost 0 bases, and 12 bases lay between the germline ends. Germline values: CDR1 SGHDT, CDR2 YYEEEE. In DNA, the CDR3 is TGTGCCAGCAGCTTCCAGGGAGGGGGCTCTGGGGCCAACGTCCTGACTTTC. It is translated as CASSFQGGGSGANVLTF.

V and J are TRBV27 and TRBJ2-1, with TRBD1 matching 7 bases. V shed 6 bases and J 4 bases; nucleotides not matched to a gene: 18. Germline assignment: CDR1 MNHEY and CDR2 SMNVEV (reference sequence). The CDR3 is made up of 18 amino acids. CDR3 in amino acids: CASSPIEGNRGRYNEQFF. The CDR3 bases are TGTGCCAGCAGCCCTATCGAGGGGAACAGGGGCAGATACAATGAGCAGTTCTTC.

The table lists this clone with a few counts. In DNA form, the CDR3 reads TGCGCCAGCAGTCCATCCGGGACAGGGGTTGATGGCTACACCTTC. Translated: CASSPSGTGVDGYTF. The gene calls are TRBV10-1 and TRBJ1-2, with 10 bases fitting TRBD1. This CDR3 is 15 amino acids long. Germline CDR1 reads WNHNN; CDR2 reads SYGVQD (reference sequence). The junction had 9 bases not matched to a gene; V was cut back by 5 bases and J by 6 bases.

The CDR3 DNA sequence: TGTGCCAGCAGTGACCCAAGGGACCACGCCGCCACACGATTTCCCTACGAGCAGTACTTC. The encoded protein is CASSDPRDHAATRFPYEQYF. The chain recombines TRBV6-1 with TRBJ2-7; possibly TRBD1 or TRBD2 for D (5 bases each). This CDR3 contains 20 residues. From germline, CDR1 is MNHNS and CDR2 SASEGT. V dropped 3 bases and J dropped 2 bases, with 29 bases sitting between them.

The chain combines TRBV27 with TRBJ2-1, with 8 bases aligning to TRBD2. The V gene's germline CDR1 is MNHEY and CDR2 SMNVEV (reference sequence). CDR3 length: 18 amino acids. Losses at the gene ends were 3 bases for V and 2 bases for J; bases not matched to a gene: 12. In DNA, the CDR3 is TGTGCCAGCAGTTTGTCTATCCGGGCTAGCGGGCCCTACAATGAGCAGTTCTTC. This gives the protein CASSLSIRASGPYNEQFF.

CDR3 amino acids: CASSPGQGLAYNEQFF. CDR3 bases: TGTGCCAGCTCACCTGGACAGGGATTGGCTTACAATGAGCAGTTCTTC. The rearrangement links TRBV18 to TRBJ2-1; 8 bases fit TRBD1. Trimming took 3 bases from V and 4 from J; bases not matched to a gene: 8. Germline loops: CDR1 KGHSH, CDR2 LQKENI. There are 16 residues in the CDR3.

The V gene is TRBV28, the J gene TRBJ2-6; the D is unclear. Germline V CDR1 and CDR2: MDHEN, SYDVKM. The CDR3 length is 18 residues. The V end was cut by 6 bases, the J end by 0 bases, with 18 bases between. In DNA form, the CDR3 reads TGTGCCAGCAGCCGTACATCGAATGGGTACTCTGGGGCCAACGTCCTGACTTTC. This encodes CASSRTSNGYSGANVLTF. The variable domain in full, completed from reference TRBV28 and TRBJ2-6, reads DVKVTQSSRYLVKRTGEKVFLECVQDMDHENMFWYRQDPGLGLRLIYFSYDVKMKEKGDIPEGYSVSREKKERFSLILESASTNQTSMYLCASSRTSNGYSGANVLTFGAGSRLTVL.

In its sample, this clone was seen once. This chain uses TRBV7-9 with TRBJ2-3, with D possibly matching TRBD2 (6 bases). The V gene lost 2 bases and the J gene lost 6 bases, with 12 bases spanning the gap. The length of the CDR3 is 14 residues. Per the germline V gene, CDR1 is SEHNR and CDR2 is FQNEAQ (reference sequence). The CDR3 DNA reads as TGTGCCAGCAGCTTATTCGGGGGAAAGGATACGCAGTATTTT. Protein product: CASSLFGGKDTQYF. The full variable domain, with the rest looked up from reference TRBV7-9 and TRBJ2-3, is DTGVSQNPRHKITKRGQNVTFRCDPISEHNRLYWYRQTLGQGPEFLTYFQNEAQLEKSRLLSDRFSAERPKGSFSTLEIQRTEQGDSAMYLCASSLFGGKDTQYFGPGTRLTVL.

CDR3 in amino acids: CASSKTAGRGNTGELFF. DNA of the CDR3: TGTGCCAGCTCTAAGACGGCGGGAAGGGGGAACACCGGGGAGCTGTTTTTT. The chain couples TRBV6-4 to TRBJ2-2, with D possibly being TRBD2 (6 bases). The length of the CDR3 is 17 residues. From germline, CDR1 is MRHNA and CDR2 SNTAGT. V dropped 8 bases and J dropped 1 base, with 20 bases sitting between them.